One sample yielded the 12 T cell receptor beta chains listed below, sequenced in a study of metastatic and nonmetastatic thyroid tumors. No treatment of any kind had been given to any patient before thyroid surgery. TCRdb recomputed clones from the PCR reads via MiXCR. The sample lists some 10,000 clones, more than 10% seen once, with 10% to 15% in the top ten. Sequenced input: blood. These receptors originate from a female donor with papillary thyroid cancer or a benign thyroid nodule (not recorded which). Some clones in this sample may be carry-over from other donors' samples.

By share of the sample, this clone is medium-sized (0.01 to 0.1%). The chain joins TRBV13 to TRBJ2-7, with D possibly TRBD1 on 5 matching bases. There are 14 residues in the CDR3. Trimming stripped 2 bases from V and 6 bases from J, with 14 bases between. Germline lookup yields CDR1 PRHDT and CDR2 FYEKMQ (reference sequence). CDR3 nucleotide sequence: TGTGCCAGCAGCTTACAGGGTTTCGACGGCGAGCAGTACTTC. This translates into CASSLQGFDGEQYF.

This clone appeared many times. The chain is built from TRBV7-9 and TRBJ2-1; D might be TRBD2 (5 bases). This CDR3 spans 17 amino acids. CDR1 and CDR2 (germline): SEHNR, FQNEAQ (reference sequence). The V end lost 0 bases, the J end lost 0 bases, and 12 bases lay between the germline ends. CDR3 bases: TGTGCCAGCAGCTTAGCGCTCGGGGTGAGCTCCTACAATGAGCAGTTCTTC. Translation: CASSLALGVSSYNEQFF.

This clone is judged medium-sized. The chain couples TRBV11-2 to TRBJ2-7, with 9 bases identical to TRBD2. The CDR3 covers 15 residues. The germline V gene has CDR1 SGHAT and CDR2 FQNNGV. V shed 6 bases, J shed 2 bases, and the junction held 8 bases outside the gene matches. DNA of the CDR3: TGTGCCAGCAGTCCGCCCGGGACTAGCCCCTACGAGCAGTACTTC. This gives the protein CASSPPGTSPYEQYF.

This clone was recorded at least ten times. The genes are TRBV10-3 and TRBJ1-6; D is possibly TRBD1 (6 bases). Germline V lookup: CDR1 ENHRY, CDR2 SYGVKD. Trimming pared 7 bases from V and 3 bases from J, leaving 13 bases between. This CDR3 region has 15 residues. This CDR3 reads CAIKGGKGYNSPLHF. The CDR3, as DNA: TGTGCCATCAAAGGGGGAAAAGGCTATAATTCACCCCTCCACTTT.

This clone was seen ten or more times. V is TRBV5-1 and J is TRBJ2-5; 7 bases fit TRBD1. The CDR3 covers 15 residues. V lost 4 bases and J lost 4; bases outside the gene matches: 10. CDR1 is SGHRS and CDR2 is YFSETQ in the germline V gene. CDR3 in DNA: TGCGCCAGCAGCACCGACAGGGTTGGTTTAGAGACCCAGTACTTC. Translation: CASSTDRVGLETQYF.

In its sample, this clone is medium-sized. The chain has TRBV12-3 or TRBV12-4 and TRBJ2-5; 9 nucleotides align to TRBD2. V shed 3 bases and J 6 bases; nucleotides not matched to a gene: 2. The length of the CDR3 is 13 residues. For the CDR3, the DNA is TGTGCCAGCAGTTTGGCGGGAGGGAAGACCCAGTACTTC. Translating gives CASSLAGGKTQYF.

At least ten counts were recorded for this clone. The rearrangement links TRBV6-1 to TRBJ1-1, with a possible D match to TRBD1 (6 bases). Trimming left V 6 bases short and J 3 bases short, with 11 bases between. There are 13 residues in the CDR3. Germline V gene sequence: CDR1 MNHNS, CDR2 SASEGT. CDR3: CASRRDTYTEAFF. DNA for the CDR3: TGTGCCAGCAGGCGGGACACCTACACTGAAGCTTTCTTT.

This clone was counted at least ten times. This chain joins TRBV4-1 and TRBJ2-5, with D unclear. The CDR3 loop spans 14 amino acids. Trimming left V 1 base short and J 3 bases short, with 9 bases between. CDR1 is MGHRA and CDR2 is YSYEKL in the germline V gene. CDR3 sequence: CASSQAPTEETQYF. CDR3 bases: TGCGCCAGCAGCCAAGCCCCGACGGAAGAGACCCAGTACTTC.

There are many counts of this clone. The CDR3 is CATLRDSGPETQYF. The CDR3 region has the DNA TGTGCCACCCTCAGGGACAGTGGGCCAGAGACCCAGTACTTC. This chain uses TRBV7-9 with TRBJ2-5; 7 nucleotides line up with TRBD1. Germline assignment: CDR1 SEHNR and CDR2 FQNEAQ (reference sequence). This CDR3 contains 14 residues. With 10 bases clipped from V and 4 bases from J, the junction kept 12 bases outside the gene matches.

This clone was observed at least ten times. Germline and junction disagree at one end, which may indicate a read error. The gene calls are TRBV11-2 and TRBJ2-3, with D maybe TRBD1 (5 bases). The CDR3 is made up of 15 amino acids. Germline V lookup: CDR1 SGHAT, CDR2 FQNNGV. The CDR3 spells CAGSPWTSGTDTQYF. The CDR3 DNA is TGTGCCGGCAGCCCCTGGACAAGCGGCACAGATACGCAGTATTTT.

In its sample, this clone was seen many times. The chain combines TRBV5-1 with TRBJ2-1; D unresolved. This CDR3 has 15 amino acids. Germline V gene lookup returns CDR1 SGHRS and CDR2 YFSETQ. Trimming removed 0 bases from V and 4 bases from J, with 11 bases in between. The CDR3 DNA reads TGCGCCAGCAGCTTGGCGGACCCAAAATACAATGAGCAGTTCTTC. Encoded protein: CASSLADPKYNEQFF.

This chain links TRBV7-9 with TRBJ2-2; TRBD1 is a possible D gene (6 bases). Germline CDR1 reads SEHNR; CDR2 reads FQNEAQ (reference sequence). This CDR3 comprises 15 residues. V was pared by 6 bases and J by 1 base, with 12 bases between. This chain's CDR3 is CASRPGDMNTGELFF. CDR3 bases: TGTGCCAGCAGACCAGGGGACATGAACACCGGGGAGCTGTTTTTT.